One and the same sample provided the 28 T cell receptor beta chains below, sequenced in a study of identifying expanded T cells in peripheral blood. TCRdb's table, derived via immunoSEQ multiplex PCR, lists solely in-frame clones and lacks some. The sample yields about 90,000 clones, approximately 88% seen once. What was sequenced was blood. The receptors derive from a person aged 18 to 75 in good health.

This clone appeared a few times. This rearrangement joins TRBV28 to TRBJ1-1; unclear D gene. Trimming removed 5 bases from V and 0 bases from J, with 16 bases in between. This CDR3 is 16 amino acids long. Germline CDR1 and CDR2: MDHEN and SYDVKM. The CDR3 reads CASSPPRQRLNTEAFF. DNA for the CDR3: TGTGCCAGCAGTCCGCCGCGGCAGCGTTTGAACACTGAAGCTTTCTTT.

This rearrangement joins TRBV7-8 to TRBJ2-1; a weak D match, TRBD2 (7 bases). Trimming removed 10 bases from V and 6 bases from J, with 16 bases in between. The germline gives CDR1 SGHVS, CDR2 FQNEAQ. The CDR3 loop spans 13 amino acids. The CDR3 region has the DNA TGTGCCACCAACAGGGAGGGGTTCAATGAGCAGTTCTTC. Translation gives CATNREGFNEQFF.

The V gene is TRBV6-6, the J gene TRBJ1-2; a possible D gene is TRBD1 (5 bases). The V end lost 7 bases, the J end lost 8 bases, and 17 bases lay between the germline ends. Per germline, CDR1 MNHNY and CDR2 SVGAGI (reference sequence). The CDR3 consists of 13 residues. Here the CDR3 reads CASTLTEGRGYTF. For the CDR3, the DNA is TGTGCCAGCACCCTAACCGAGGGGCGCGGCTACACCTTC.

The V gene is TRBV18, the J gene TRBJ2-1; D gene ambiguous. The CDR3 consists of 14 residues. Germline V gives CDR1 KGHSH, CDR2 LQKENI. Trimming removed 0 bases from V and 5 bases from J, with 8 bases in between. CDR3 region: CASSPPAPNNEQFF. The CDR3 DNA reads as TGTGCCAGCTCACCACCGGCCCCCAACAATGAGCAGTTCTTC.

The chain uses TRBV5-6 and TRBJ2-4, with D possibly TRBD1 on 5 matching bases. The CDR3 has 15 residues. Trimming cost V 1 base and J 0 bases, with 8 bases left between them. Germline V gene data show CDR1 as SGHDT and CDR2 as YYEEEE. CDR3 sequence reads: CASSLRGLAKNIQYF. CDR3 nucleotide sequence: TGTGCCAGCAGCTTGAGGGGTCTAGCCAAAAACATTCAGTACTTC.

V usage is TRBV11-2 and J usage is TRBJ1-1; D gene uncertain. This CDR3 has 14 amino acids. In germline, CDR1 is SGHAT, CDR2 FQNNGV. Trimming removed 0 bases from V and 0 bases from J, with 5 bases in between. The CDR3 loop reads CASSLEQLNTEAFF. CDR3 sequence (DNA): TGTGCCAGCAGCTTAGAACAACTGAACACTGAAGCTTTCTTT.

The genes are TRBV4-1 and TRBJ2-1; TRBD2 aligns across 12 bases. The CDR3 runs 16 residues. Germline CDR1 reads MGHRA; CDR2 reads YSYEKL. The ends lost 1 base at V and 12 bases at J; junction bases unmatched: 10. The CDR3 protein is CASSQVRLAGASWQFF. The CDR3 coding sequence is TGCGCCAGCAGCCAAGTGAGACTAGCGGGGGCGAGCTGGCAGTTCTTC.

The chain joins TRBV9 to TRBJ2-3; 10 bases are a match to TRBD2. Germline V gives CDR1 SGDLS, CDR2 YYNGEE. The V and J ends lost 4 bases and 5 bases, in that order; junction bases with no gene match: 10. The CDR3 totals 16 residues. The CDR3 bases are TGTGCCAGCAGCAGCGGGGGGGGACTAGGTGGAGATACGCAGTATTTT. Translation: CASSSGGGLGGDTQYF.

The CDR3 sequence is CASSLVGLPSGYTF. In DNA, the CDR3 is TGTGCCAGCAGCTTAGTCGGACTGCCGTCGGGCTACACCTTC. The rearrangement joins TRBV11-3 to TRBJ1-2, with unresolved D. V was shortened by 1 base and J by 8 bases, with 14 bases between the two germline ends. The germline CDR1 and CDR2 sequences are SGHNT and YENEEA. The CDR3 is 14 residues long.

The genes are TRBV11-2 and TRBJ2-2; 10 bases fit TRBD2. Trimming took 4 bases from V and 6 from J; bases not matched to a gene: 8. From germline, CDR1 is SGHAT and CDR2 FQNNGV. This CDR3 region has 16 residues. CDR3 in amino acids: CASSSRLAGESGELFF. As DNA, the CDR3 is TGTGCCAGCAGCTCCCGCCTAGCGGGGGAGTCCGGGGAGCTGTTTTTT.

The J gene is TRBJ1-1, the V gene TRBV5-4, with D possibly TRBD1 on 5 matching bases. Germline CDR1 is SGHNT and CDR2 is YYREEE (reference sequence). Trimming took off 2 bases at V and 4 bases at J, with 9 bases between the two ends. The CDR3 runs 13 residues. The CDR3, as DNA: TGTGCCAGCAGCTTTAACGGGGGCACTGAAGCTTTCTTT. Protein sequence: CASSFNGGTEAFF.

The rearrangement uses TRBV6-1 and TRBJ1-2, with 8 bases that match TRBD1. The junction had 13 bases not matched to a gene; V was cut back by 8 bases and J by 8 bases. From germline, CDR1 is MNHNS and CDR2 SASEGT. The CDR3 covers 14 residues. CDR3 protein: CASGQGRGQDGYTF. The CDR3, as DNA: TGTGCCAGCGGCCAGGGCAGGGGGCAAGACGGCTACACCTTC.

The chain couples TRBV19 to TRBJ2-5; D tentatively reads TRBD1 or TRBD2 (6 bases each). The V gene's germline CDR1 is LNHDA and CDR2 SQIVND (reference sequence). The ends were cut back, 4 bases at V and 4 bases at J, with 13 bases in the middle. This CDR3 has 14 amino acids. The CDR3 nucleotides read TGTGCCAGTAGTACCCGAGGGGGGCCAGAGACCCAGTACTTC. Its translation is CASSTRGGPETQYF.

The count of this clone is one. The DNA of the CDR3 is TGTGCCAGCAGCGTCGGGCCAGGGATCGATGGGGCCAACGTCCTGACTTTC. Residues: CASSVGPGIDGANVLTF. The chain uses TRBV9 and TRBJ2-6; maybe TRBD1 (5 bases). V lost 2 bases and J 3 bases, leaving 15 bases between the germline ends. The germline V gene has CDR1 SGDLS and CDR2 YYNGEE. The CDR3 totals 17 residues.

J is TRBJ1-5 and V is TRBV10-3; TRBD1 matches at 9 bases. Looked up from germline, CDR1 is ENHRY and CDR2 is SYGVKD. The length of the CDR3 is 15 residues. Germline trimming cut 6 bases from V and 3 bases from J; bases unmatched to any gene: 6. This CDR3 is CAISRTGDYNQPQHF. CDR3 sequence (DNA): TGTGCCATCAGCAGGACAGGGGATTACAATCAGCCCCAGCATTTT.

The chain combines TRBV30 with TRBJ1-4, with no clear D. Trimming left V 1 base short and J 3 bases short, with 18 bases between. The CDR3 sequence is 17 residues long. Germline CDR1 is GTSNPN and CDR2 is SVGIG (reference sequence). The CDR3 sequence is CAWSALGHPSPNEKLFF. CDR3 DNA sequence: TGTGCCTGGAGTGCTCTAGGGCACCCGAGCCCTAATGAAAAACTGTTTTTT.

This clone showed up just a few times. This sequence joins TRBV5-6 and TRBJ1-1, with 7 bases fitting TRBD1. CDR1 is SGHDT and CDR2 is YYEEEE in the germline V gene. V lost 3 bases and J lost 10; bases outside the gene matches: 6. There are 12 residues in the CDR3. This CDR3 is CASSYRQGRAFF. Written as DNA, the CDR3 is TGTGCCAGCAGCTACAGACAGGGTCGAGCTTTCTTT.

The gene calls are TRBV6-6 and TRBJ2-1; weak D call: TRBD2 (5 bases). V was trimmed by 6 bases and J by 10 bases, leaving 25 bases between them. Germline-derived CDR1 and CDR2 are MNHNY and SVGAGI (reference sequence). This CDR3 is built from 16 residues. Here the CDR3 DNA reads TGTGCCAGCAGCCCCACGGGAAGTCAAGAGCGCGGGGAGCAGTTCTTC. This encodes CASSPTGSQERGEQFF.

The chain links TRBV7-9 to TRBJ1-2; D may be TRBD1 (6 bases). The germline V gene encodes CDR1 SEHNR and CDR2 FQNEAQ (reference sequence). The CDR3 runs to 16 residues. V lost 5 bases to trimming and J lost 8 bases, with 24 bases between them. This CDR3 reads CASSRDAGQIVLGYTF. In DNA form, the CDR3 reads TGTGCCAGCAGCCGTGATGCCGGACAGATAGTGTTGGGCTACACCTTC.

The CDR3 sequence is CASARDRDEFGGYTF. Written as DNA, the CDR3 is TGTGCCAGCGCGCGGGACAGGGATGAGTTCGGAGGCTACACCTTC. This chain joins TRBV2 and TRBJ1-2; TRBD1 agrees at 9 bases. J was trimmed by 8 bases and V by 8 bases; bases with no gene match: 15. The CDR3 runs 15 residues. Germline V gene lookup returns CDR1 SNHLY and CDR2 FYNNEI.

This clone turned up a few times. Here the CDR3 DNA reads TGTGCCAGCAGTTACGGGGGGAACTATGGCTACACCTTC. It codes for CASSYGGNYGYTF. The chain joins TRBV6-5 to TRBJ1-2, with D tentatively TRBD1 (5 bases). V shed 2 bases and J shed 2 bases, with 6 bases lying between them. CDR3 length: 13 residues. CDR1 is MNHEY, CDR2 SVGAGI, per germline.

V gene TRBV7-9 combines with J gene TRBJ1-6; D is uncertain. V shed 2 bases and J shed 7 bases, with 6 bases lying between them. The V gene's germline CDR1 is SEHNR and CDR2 FQNEAQ (reference sequence). The CDR3 covers 13 residues. The CDR3 here is CASSLRANSPLHF. CDR3 nucleotide sequence: TGTGCCAGCAGCTTAAGGGCGAATTCACCCCTCCACTTT.

The chain combines TRBV30 with TRBJ2-3; D is unclear. The CDR3 consists of 13 residues. Germline lookup yields CDR1 GTSNPN and CDR2 SVGIG (reference sequence). V lost 3 bases and J lost 2, with 9 bases in between. The CDR3 here is CAWRGGNTDTQYF. DNA of the CDR3: TGTGCCTGGAGGGGCGGAAACACAGATACGCAGTATTTT. The entire variable domain, with the rest obtained from reference TRBV30 and TRBJ2-3, is as follows: SQTIHQWPATLVQPVGSPLSLECTVEGTSNPNLYWYRQAAGRGLQLLFYSVGIGQISSEVPQNLSASRPQDRQFILSSKKLLLSDSGFYLCAWRGGNTDTQYFGPGTRLTVL.

CDR3 sequence (DNA): TGTGCCAGCAGTCGACTAGCGGGAGTGGGGGAGCAGTACTTC. Residues: CASSRLAGVGEQYF. The chain carries TRBV6-5 and TRBJ2-7; 12 bases align to TRBD2. V lost 5 bases to trimming and J lost 7 bases; unmatched junction nucleotides: 6. The CDR3 loop spans 14 amino acids. CDR1 is MNHEY and CDR2 is SVGAGI in the germline V gene.

This rearrangement joins TRBV18 to TRBJ2-3, with TRBD1 identical over 7 bases. V was pared by 0 bases and J by 2 bases, with 2 bases of the junction left unmatched. The CDR3 spans 15 residues. Germline assignment: CDR1 KGHSH and CDR2 LQKENI. In nucleotides, the CDR3 is TGTGCCAGCTCACCACCGACAGGGCCCACAGATACGCAGTATTTT. Amino acid sequence: CASSPPTGPTDTQYF.

This chain uses TRBV7-8 with TRBJ1-1, with D perhaps TRBD1 (5 bases). The CDR3 extends over 15 amino acids. Trimming stripped 1 base from V and 0 bases from J, with 9 bases between. CDR1 SGHVS and CDR2 FQNEAQ come from the germline V gene. Written as DNA, the CDR3 is TGTGCCAGCAGCTTAGTTGCGGGGGTGAACACTGAAGCTTTCTTT. It yields the protein CASSLVAGVNTEAFF.

This clone was detected once. The V gene is TRBV18, the J gene TRBJ1-3; 7 bases fit TRBD1. Trimming cost V 6 bases and J 4 bases; bases outside gene matches: 6. The CDR3 contains 14 residues. Per germline, CDR1 KGHSH and CDR2 LQKENI. The CDR3 spells CASSPGQLGNTIYF. The CDR3 coding sequence is TGTGCCAGCTCTCCGGGACAGTTGGGAAACACCATATATTTT.

The chain has TRBV5-5 and TRBJ1-2; a possible D gene is TRBD1 (5 bases). Germline lookup yields CDR1 SGHKS and CDR2 YYEKEE (reference sequence). Trimming took 0 bases from V and 0 from J, leaving 15 bases between them. The CDR3 spans 17 residues. CDR3 bases: TGTGCCAGCAGCTTGGAGATGGGGGACTCAGCTAACTATGGCTACACCTTC. Protein: CASSLEMGDSANYGYTF.